The clone carrying this T cell receptor (beta chain) was seen more than once but under ten times. Its target is unknown. This record comes from a study of T cell repertoires in cytomegalovirus infection. Study summary: Signatures in public TCR beta sequences pointed to both CMV infection and matching HLA type.

General study results and limits: HLA-C-restricted CMV clonotypes gave the most frequent clonotype in two of eight donors. CMV carriers with the relevant HLA were identified by cumulative public TCR beta family frequency.

This CDR3 spans 17 amino acids. Looked up from germline, CDR1 is SGHVS and CDR2 is FQNEAQ. The ends lost 5 bases at V and 2 bases at J; junction bases unmatched: 11. From the reads, TCRdb called clonotypes with MiXCR, one entry per CDR3 protein. The data contain around 450,000 distinct CDR3 sequences, approximately 30% of them singletons. V and J are TRBV7-8 and TRBJ2-3, with 9 bases matching TRBD2. The sequence was collected from a human donor in good health (CMV status not recorded). Some clones in this sample may be carry-over from other donors' samples. The sequenced material came from PBMCs. CDR3 in DNA: TGTGCCAGCAGCCCCCAAGGTCTAGCGGGGACCACAGATACGCAGTATTTT. Translating it yields CASSPQGLAGTTDTQYF.